This T cell receptor beta chain was captured in a study of blood T cells in healthy people across ages. A second roughly 7 to 12 cycle PCR used barcoded and J-beta primers. TCRdb re-called the 5' RACE reads with MiXCR, one entry per CDR3 protein. The sample holds more than 900,000 distinct CDR3 sequences; 20% to 25% are singletons and the top ten take less than 0.75%. CDR3 length equals 16 residues. The V gene's germline CDR1 is MDHEN and CDR2 SYDVKM. These sequences were also reported in another study, on T cells of mothers and their children.

The J gene is TRBJ2-5, the V gene TRBV28; weak D call: TRBD1 (5 bases). The J call may be wrong; the DNA end is better matched by TRBJ2-7. The receptor was isolated from a girl aged 2 to 9 in good health. Sequenced input: blood. CDR3 in amino acids: CASSRRGAGISYEQYF. CDR3 coding DNA: TGTGCCAGCAGCAGAAGGGGTGCAGGGATCTCCTACGAGCAGTACTTC.